The clone carrying this T cell receptor beta chain was seen a few times. This sample was taken from a study of beta chain features in type 1 diabetes. Study context: Age, gender, cell numbers and subset yield matched between patients and controls.

Averaging approximately 110 mL, one heparinised blood draw came from each individual donor. Germline V gene sequence: CDR1 MNHNS, CDR2 SASEGT. V was pared by 0 bases and J by 8 bases, with 19 bases between. The CDR3 totals 16 residues. The isolated RNA, all of it, was reverse transcribed, so expressed TCRB transcripts were what got sequenced. Only in-frame clones appear in the TCRdb table, and some are missing; sequencing was by immunoSEQ multiplex PCR. The sample has 900,000 or so clones, roughly a sixth seen once; the top ten hold around 0.02%. The chain couples TRBV6-1 to TRBJ1-2; D is undetermined. The origin of this receptor is a woman aged 18 to 35 in good health. Sequenced material: naive CD4+ T cells from blood. The CDR3: CASSEAKDRRWGGYTF. The CDR3 nucleotides read TGTGCCAGCAGTGAAGCAAAGGACCGCCGTTGGGGAGGCTACACCTTC.